The TCR beta chain described here comes from a study of shared clonotypes between healthy human individuals. V was clipped by 7 bases and J by 7 bases; unmatched bases: 5. The CDR3 covers 14 residues. Germline lookup yields CDR1 MNHEY and CDR2 SVGAGI. In the original analysis: ImmunoSEQ sequences covered only the junction and lacked quality scores; filtering therefore differed. Repertoires were generated with immunoSEQ multiplex PCR, while TCRdb's copy carries only in-frame clones and drops some. Clone size and V and J calls were adopted from that table, with D and trimming inferred from the DNA. The data show about 1 million clones, under 80% seen once. Study-wide points: About 5% of naive CD4 clonotypes were shared across several donors.

Comments on this clone: What it binds is unknown.

The rearrangement links TRBV6-5 to TRBJ1-6; 9 positions agree with TRBD1. The clonotype comes from a man younger than 35 in good health. The sample taken for sequencing was memory CD4+ T cells sorted from blood. The subset is: CD45RA-negative fraction. The CDR3: CASMLTGGNSPLHF. CDR3 DNA: TGTGCCAGCATGCTGACAGGGGGAAATTCACCCCTCCACTTT.